What follows are 17 T cell receptor beta chains derived from one specimen sequenced in a study of identical twins. TCRdb re-analysed the 5' RACE reads in MiXCR, keeping a single row per CDR3 protein. The top ten clones hold around 0.3% of a sample with approximately 1.8 million distinct CDR3 sequences, 32% of them seen once. The sequencing input was cord blood. These receptors were obtained from a newborn girl in good health.

The rearrangement links TRBV29-1 to TRBJ2-3; no firm D call. The V gene lost 3 bases and the J gene lost 3 bases, with 7 bases spanning the gap. This CDR3 is built from 12 residues. Germline V lookup: CDR1 SQVTM, CDR2 ANQGSEA. In nucleotides, the CDR3 is TGCAGCGTTGATATGGAAACAGATACGCAGTATTTT. This gives the protein CSVDMETDTQYF.

This clonotype was detected many times. The V and J genes are TRBV29-1 and TRBJ2-4; D might be TRBD1 or TRBD2, each matching 5 bases. Trimming cost V 8 bases and J 7 bases, with 12 bases left between them. This CDR3 contains 11 residues. In germline, CDR1 is SQVTM, CDR2 ANQGSEA. In nucleotides, the CDR3 is TGCAGCCTAACCCGGGACAACATTCAGTACTTC. Its protein is CSLTRDNIQYF.

The V gene is TRBV7-9, the J gene TRBJ1-2; D is possibly TRBD1 (6 bases). V lost 5 bases to trimming and J lost 7 bases, with 17 bases between them. There are 14 residues in the CDR3. Germline CDR1 and CDR2: SEHNR and FQNEAQ (reference sequence). For the CDR3, the DNA is TGTGCCAGCAGCCCCTTGAGTCAGGGGATTGGCTACACCTTC. Protein product: CASSPLSQGIGYTF.

The chain recombines TRBV20-1 with TRBJ1-2; the D is unclear. Trimming left V 3 bases short and J 4 bases short, with 9 bases between. The CDR3 contains 12 residues. Germline values: CDR1 DFQATT, CDR2 SNEGSKA (reference sequence). The CDR3 coding sequence is TGCAGTGCTAGCGGGGTCTTCTATGGCTACACCTTC. Its protein product is CSASGVFYGYTF.

The chain carries TRBV4-1 and TRBJ1-1; D not certain. Germline CDR1 MGHRA, CDR2 YSYEKL. The CDR3 runs to 13 residues. The V end lost 0 bases, the J end lost 4 bases, and 6 bases lay between the germline ends. This CDR3 is CASSQEGITEAFF. DNA for the CDR3: TGCGCCAGCAGCCAAGAGGGGATCACTGAAGCTTTCTTT.

The J gene is TRBJ1-6, the V gene TRBV4-1, with D possibly being TRBD1 (5 bases). CDR1 and CDR2 from the germline V gene are MGHRA and YSYEKL. The V end lost 3 bases, the J end lost 7 bases, and 13 bases lay between the germline ends. The CDR3 length is 15 residues. CDR3 in DNA: TGCGCCAGCAGCCAGGTGACAGAGAGAAATTCACCCCTCCACTTT. Its protein product is CASSQVTERNSPLHF.

The chain couples TRBV21-1 to TRBJ2-2; the table's D call, TRBD2, was not checked against the DNA. TRBV21-1 is a pseudogene locus. The CDR3 covers 20 residues. The CDR3: CASSKLKGLAKKKNTGELFF. The CDR3 region has the DNA TGTGCCAGCAGCAAATTAAAAGGACTAGCCAAGAAGAAGAACACCGGGGAGCTGTTTTTT.

The chain has TRBV25-1 and TRBJ2-1; D perhaps matches TRBD1 (6 bases). V shed 7 bases and J shed 6 bases, with 16 bases lying between them. Germline lookup yields CDR1 MGHDK and CDR2 SYGVNS. The CDR3 extends over 14 amino acids. The CDR3 nucleotides are TGTGCCAGCAATTCACAAGGGGGAAGCAATGAGCAGTTCTTC. As protein: CASNSQGGSNEQFF.

The chain recombines TRBV3-1 with TRBJ2-1, with 8 bases aligning to TRBD2. The J call is uncertain, as TRBJ2-7 better fits the DNA end. The germline gives CDR1 LGHDT, CDR2 YNNKEL (reference sequence). This CDR3 spans 17 amino acids. CDR3 DNA sequence: TGTGCCAGCAGCCAAGTAGCGGGACTGGCTACTTACAATGAGCAGTACTTC. Its protein is CASSQVAGLATYNEQYF.

CDR3 sequence: CATAATGGETQYF. The CDR3 coding sequence is TGTGCCACCGCGGCTACAGGGGGAGAGACCCAGTACTTC. The gene calls are TRBV24-1 and TRBJ2-5; TRBD1 agrees at 8 bases. The CDR3 spans 13 residues. J lost 4 bases, V lost 9 bases, and 6 bases had no gene match. Germline CDR1 reads KGHDR; CDR2 reads SFDVKD.

This clonotype turned up a few times. The genes are TRBV12-3 or TRBV12-4 and TRBJ2-3; 8 bases agree with TRBD2. With 2 bases clipped from V and 5 bases from J, the junction kept 6 bases outside the gene matches. This CDR3 is built from 15 residues. This chain's CDR3 is CASSLSGGRLDTQYF. CDR3 nucleotide sequence: TGTGCCAGCAGTTTATCTGGCGGGAGGCTAGATACGCAGTATTTT.

Only a few counts were recorded for this clonotype. The V and J genes are TRBV12-3 or TRBV12-4 and TRBJ2-4, with D possibly TRBD2 on 7 matching bases. The CDR3 totals 13 residues. V was pared by 3 bases and J by 13 bases, with 16 bases between. For the CDR3, the DNA is TGTGCCAGCAGTTTCCCTAGGGGGGGGGAGCAGTACTTC. Residues: CASSFPRGGEQYF.

On this clonotype itself: The germline gene is not matched at one end of the junction; a read error may be the cause. The V gene is TRBV24-1, the J gene TRBJ1-1; TRBD1 might be the D (5 bases). Germline lookup yields CDR1 KGHDR and CDR2 SFDVKD. There are 17 residues in the CDR3. DNA of the CDR3: TGTGCCACCGGTGATTTGGGACTGACCCAGGAGAACACTGAAGCTTTCTTT. Translating gives CATGDLGLTQENTEAFF.

This clonotype was seen only a few times. The chain couples TRBV20-1 to TRBJ2-1; D is ambiguous. The germline V and J ends were trimmed by 4 bases and 0 bases, with 7 bases remaining between them. CDR3 length: 13 amino acids. Germline CDR1 reads DFQATT; CDR2 reads SNEGSKA (reference sequence). CDR3 DNA sequence: TGCAGTGCTACTGTGAGCTCCTACAATGAGCAGTTCTTC. Protein product: CSATVSSYNEQFF.

The chain is built from TRBV20-1 and TRBJ1-5; tentatively, D is TRBD1 (5 bases). This CDR3 region has 13 residues. The germline V and J ends were trimmed by 3 bases and 4 bases, with 10 bases remaining between them. Germline V gene data show CDR1 as DFQATT and CDR2 as SNEGSKA (reference sequence). The CDR3 protein is CSARGPWNQPQHF. In DNA, the CDR3 is TGCAGTGCTAGGGGGCCCTGGAATCAGCCCCAGCATTTT.

The V gene is TRBV12-3 or TRBV12-4, the J gene TRBJ2-3; 8 nucleotides align to TRBD1. This CDR3 region has 15 residues. V was clipped by 0 bases and J by 6 bases; unmatched bases: 5. The CDR3 spells CASSLAQGAKDTQYF. The CDR3 nucleotides read TGTGCCAGCAGTTTAGCTCAGGGGGCAAAGGATACGCAGTATTTT.

A few counts support this clonotype. The J gene is TRBJ2-5, the V gene TRBV27, with a weak D call TRBD1 (5 bases). Germline loops: CDR1 MNHEY, CDR2 SMNVEV (reference sequence). V shed 9 bases and J shed 5 bases, with 16 bases lying between them. The CDR3 loop spans 13 amino acids. The CDR3 DNA is TGTGCCAGTTCTAGGGGAATGGGGGAGACCCAGTACTTC. Its translation: CASSRGMGETQYF.